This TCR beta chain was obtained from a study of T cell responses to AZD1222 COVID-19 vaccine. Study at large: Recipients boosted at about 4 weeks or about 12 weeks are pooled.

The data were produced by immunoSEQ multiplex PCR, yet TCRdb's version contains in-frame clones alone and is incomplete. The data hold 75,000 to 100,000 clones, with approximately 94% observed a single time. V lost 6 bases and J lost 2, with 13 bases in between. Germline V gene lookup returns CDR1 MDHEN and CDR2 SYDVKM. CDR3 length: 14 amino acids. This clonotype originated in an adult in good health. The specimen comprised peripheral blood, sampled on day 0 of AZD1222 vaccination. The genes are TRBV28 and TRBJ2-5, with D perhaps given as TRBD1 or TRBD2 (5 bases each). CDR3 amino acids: CASREGWGQETQYF. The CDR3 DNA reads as TGTGCCAGCAGGGAAGGGTGGGGGCAAGAGACCCAGTACTTC. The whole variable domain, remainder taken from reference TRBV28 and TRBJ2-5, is DVKVTQSSRYLVKRTGEKVFLECVQDMDHENMFWYRQDPGLGLRLIYFSYDVKMKEKGDIPEGYSVSREKKERFSLILESASTNQTSMYLCASREGWGQETQYFGPGTRLLVL.